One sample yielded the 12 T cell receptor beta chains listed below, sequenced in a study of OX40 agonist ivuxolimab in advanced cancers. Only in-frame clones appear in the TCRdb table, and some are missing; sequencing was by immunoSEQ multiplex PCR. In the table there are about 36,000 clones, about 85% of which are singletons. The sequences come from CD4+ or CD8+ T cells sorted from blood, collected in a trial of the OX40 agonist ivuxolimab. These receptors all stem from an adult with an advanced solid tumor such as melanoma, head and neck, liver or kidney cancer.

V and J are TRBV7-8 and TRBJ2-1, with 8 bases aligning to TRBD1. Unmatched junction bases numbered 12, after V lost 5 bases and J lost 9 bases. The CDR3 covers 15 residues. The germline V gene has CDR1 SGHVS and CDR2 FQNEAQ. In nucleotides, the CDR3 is TGTGCCAGCAGCCGACGCCGGGACAGGCTAACTGAGCAGTTCTTC. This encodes CASSRRRDRLTEQFF.

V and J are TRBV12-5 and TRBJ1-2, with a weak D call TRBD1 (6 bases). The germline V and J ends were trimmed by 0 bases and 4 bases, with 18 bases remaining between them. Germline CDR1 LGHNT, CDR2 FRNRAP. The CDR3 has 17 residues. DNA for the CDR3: TGTGCTAGTGGTTTGGTCCCCGGAGGACAGCACCTCTATGGCTACACCTTC. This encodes CASGLVPGGQHLYGYTF.

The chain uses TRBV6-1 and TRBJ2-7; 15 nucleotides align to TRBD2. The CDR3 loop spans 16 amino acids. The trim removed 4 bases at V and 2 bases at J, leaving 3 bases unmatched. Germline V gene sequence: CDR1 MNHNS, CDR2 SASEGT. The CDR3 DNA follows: TGTGCCAGCAGTGCGCGGACTAGCGGGGGGGCCTACGAGCAGTACTTC. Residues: CASSARTSGGAYEQYF.

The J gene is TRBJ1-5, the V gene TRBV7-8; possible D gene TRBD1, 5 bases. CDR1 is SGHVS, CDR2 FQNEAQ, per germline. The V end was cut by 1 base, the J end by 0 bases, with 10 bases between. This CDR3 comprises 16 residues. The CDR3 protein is CASSLERTTSNQPQHF. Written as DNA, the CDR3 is TGTGCCAGCAGCTTAGAGCGGACAACTAGCAATCAGCCCCAGCATTTT.

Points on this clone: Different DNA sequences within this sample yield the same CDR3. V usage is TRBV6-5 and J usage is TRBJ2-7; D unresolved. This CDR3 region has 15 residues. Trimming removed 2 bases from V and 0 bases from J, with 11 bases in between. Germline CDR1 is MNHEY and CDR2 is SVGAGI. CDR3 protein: CASSYGILHSYEQYF. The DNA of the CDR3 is TGTGCCAGCAGTTACGGGATCCTCCACTCCTACGAGCAGTACTTC.

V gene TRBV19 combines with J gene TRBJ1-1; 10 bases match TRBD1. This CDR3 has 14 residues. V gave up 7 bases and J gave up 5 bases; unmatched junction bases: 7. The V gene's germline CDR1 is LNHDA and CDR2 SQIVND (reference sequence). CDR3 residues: CASTQDRGETEAFF. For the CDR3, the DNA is TGTGCCAGTACCCAGGACAGGGGGGAGACTGAAGCTTTCTTT.

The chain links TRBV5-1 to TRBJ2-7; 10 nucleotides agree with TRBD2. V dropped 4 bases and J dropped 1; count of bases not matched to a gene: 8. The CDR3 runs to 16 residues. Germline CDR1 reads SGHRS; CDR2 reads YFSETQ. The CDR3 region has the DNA TGCGCCAGCAGCAGCTCTAGCGGGAGATCTTCCTACGAGCAGTACTTC. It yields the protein CASSSSSGRSSYEQYF.

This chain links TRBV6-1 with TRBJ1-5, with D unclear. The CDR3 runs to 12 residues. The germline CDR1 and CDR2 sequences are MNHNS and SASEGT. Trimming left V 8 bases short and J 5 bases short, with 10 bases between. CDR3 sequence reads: CASLIGDQPQHF. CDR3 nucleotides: TGTGCCAGCTTAATCGGGGATCAGCCCCAGCATTTT.

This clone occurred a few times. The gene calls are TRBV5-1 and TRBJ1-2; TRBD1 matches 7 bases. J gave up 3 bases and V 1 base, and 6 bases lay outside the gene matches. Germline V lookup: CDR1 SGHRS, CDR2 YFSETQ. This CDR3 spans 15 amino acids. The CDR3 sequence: CASSLLAGGDYGYTF. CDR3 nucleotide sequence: TGCGCCAGCAGCTTGTTGGCAGGGGGGGACTATGGCTACACCTTC. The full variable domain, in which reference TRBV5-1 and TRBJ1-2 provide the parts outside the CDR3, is KAGVTQTPRYLIKTRGQQVTLSCSPISGHRSVSWYQQTPGQGLQFLFEYFSETQRNKGNFPGRFSGRQFSNSRSEMNVSTLELGDSALYLCASSLLAGGDYGYTFGSGTRLTVV.

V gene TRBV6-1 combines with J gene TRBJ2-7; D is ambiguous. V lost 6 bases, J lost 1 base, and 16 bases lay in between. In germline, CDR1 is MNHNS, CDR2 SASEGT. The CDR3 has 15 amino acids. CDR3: CASRLTTIGSYEQYF. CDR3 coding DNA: TGTGCCAGCAGATTGACCACCATCGGTTCCTACGAGCAGTACTTC.

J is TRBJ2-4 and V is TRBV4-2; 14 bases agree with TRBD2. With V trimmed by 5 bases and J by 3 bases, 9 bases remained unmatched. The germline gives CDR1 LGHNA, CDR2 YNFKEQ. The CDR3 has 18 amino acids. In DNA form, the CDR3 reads TGTGCCAGCAGCATGCTGACTAGCGGGAGGGCCGTCAAAAACATTCAGTACTTC. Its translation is CASSMLTSGRAVKNIQYF.

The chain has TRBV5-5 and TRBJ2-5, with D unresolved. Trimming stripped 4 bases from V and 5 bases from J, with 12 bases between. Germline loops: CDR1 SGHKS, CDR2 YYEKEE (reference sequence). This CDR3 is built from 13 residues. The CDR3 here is CASSRLGVETQYF. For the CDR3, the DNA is TGTGCCAGCAGCCGCCTAGGAGTGGAGACCCAGTACTTC.